The 23 T cell receptor beta chains reported below all come from one sample, sequenced in a study of naive and memory T cell subsets. Both TRBC1 and TRBC2 were covered by a beta constant-region primer of two equimolar oligonucleotides. TCRdb analysed the UMI-ligation and nested PCR reads with MiXCR anew, one entry per CDR3 protein. The sample contains around 160,000 distinct CDR3 sequences, about 18% of which appear only once. Sequencing used naive CD4+ T cells from blood. All receptors derive from a human donor in good health.

A few counts support this clonotype. This rearrangement joins TRBV21-1 to TRBJ2-7; the D segment call TRBD2 is taken from the table without a DNA check. TRBV21-1 is a known pseudogene. This CDR3 region has 15 residues. CDR3 sequence reads: CASSRAGESAYEQYF. DNA of the CDR3: TGTGCCAGCAGCCGGGCGGGAGAGTCCGCCTACGAGCAGTACTTC.

This clonotype was seen a few times. This CDR3 is CASSFSGRSGELFF. In DNA form, the CDR3 reads TGTGCCAGCAGCTTTTCTGGGAGATCGGGGGAGCTGTTTTTT. This chain links TRBV7-2 with TRBJ2-2; TRBD2 is a possible D gene (5 bases). Trimming removed 3 bases at V and 8 bases at J, with 13 bases between. The CDR3 length is 14 residues. CDR1 is SGHTA and CDR2 is FQGNSA in the germline V gene.

In this sample, this clonotype turned up a few times. This chain connects TRBV2 to TRBJ2-2; TRBD2 aligns across 8 bases. J gave up 0 bases and V 6 bases, and 9 bases lay outside the gene matches. This CDR3 is built from 17 residues. CDR1 is SNHLY, CDR2 FYNNEI, per germline. The CDR3 sequence is CASSVSTSGSNTGELFF. CDR3 DNA: TGTGCCAGCAGCGTAAGCACTAGCGGTTCGAACACCGGGGAGCTGTTTTTT.

This clonotype was counted a few times. V and J are TRBV20-1 and TRBJ1-6, with a tentative D call TRBD1 (5 bases). V lost 6 bases to trimming and J lost 6 bases, with 15 bases between them. The length of the CDR3 is 14 residues. Germline V gene lookup returns CDR1 DFQATT and CDR2 SNEGSKA (reference sequence). CDR3 nucleotide sequence: TGCAGTGCGGTCGATACCGGGGCTAATTCACCCCTCCACTTT. The encoded protein is CSAVDTGANSPLHF.

Only a few counts were recorded for this clonotype. The J gene is TRBJ2-7, the V gene TRBV2; no firm D call. Germline lookup yields CDR1 SNHLY and CDR2 FYNNEI. The CDR3 has 15 amino acids. Trimming removed 2 bases at V and 3 bases at J, with 14 bases between. CDR3 sequence: CASSELPRTLYEQYF. CDR3 DNA: TGTGCCAGCAGTGAACTGCCGAGAACACTCTACGAGCAGTACTTC.

V usage is TRBV29-1 and J usage is TRBJ2-1, with D hard to call. The V and J ends lost 4 bases and 9 bases respectively, with 19 bases between them. The CDR3 is made up of 14 amino acids. Germline V CDR1 and CDR2: SQVTM, ANQGSEA. The CDR3 protein is CSVGYLGPEPEQFF. The CDR3 region has the DNA TGCAGCGTTGGTTATCTGGGTCCAGAACCTGAGCAGTTCTTC.

This clonotype appeared a few times. The chain has TRBV7-8 and TRBJ2-7, with 8 nucleotides matching TRBD1. Germline V lookup: CDR1 SGHVS, CDR2 FQNEAQ. V lost 4 bases, J lost 5 bases, and 1 base stayed unmatched. The CDR3 contains 12 residues. The CDR3 DNA reads as TGTGCCAGCAGCTCAGGGGGCGACGAGCAGTACTTC. This sequence encodes CASSSGGDEQYF. The variable domain in full, with the rest retrieved from reference TRBV7-8 and TRBJ2-7, is GAGVSQSPRYKVAKRGQDVALRCDPISGHVSLFWYQQALGQGPEFLTYFQNEAQLDKSGLPSDRFFAERPEGSVSTLKIQRTQQEDSAVYLCASSSGGDEQYFGPGTRLTVT.

This clonotype was seen a handful of times. V gene TRBV20-1 combines with J gene TRBJ2-1, with TRBD1 identical over 8 bases. CDR1 DFQATT and CDR2 SNEGSKA come from the germline V gene (reference sequence). J was trimmed by 8 bases and V by 7 bases; bases with no gene match: 13. The CDR3 contains 14 residues. The CDR3 nucleotides read TGCAGTGTCATAGGACAGGGTTTCCCCGATGAGCAGTTCTTC. Protein sequence: CSVIGQGFPDEQFF.

The chain recombines TRBV10-3 with TRBJ2-2, with a possible D match to TRBD2 (6 bases). Deletions cut 4 bases from V and 0 bases from J, with 15 bases between. The CDR3 sequence is 17 residues long. Per germline, CDR1 ENHRY and CDR2 SYGVKD. The CDR3 DNA reads TGTGCCATCAGTGGCCTAGAGGCGGGAACGAACACCGGGGAGCTGTTTTTT. It yields the protein CAISGLEAGTNTGELFF.

V and J are TRBV12-3 or TRBV12-4 and TRBJ1-4; the D is unclear. The germline V and J ends were trimmed by 2 bases and 8 bases, with 3 bases remaining between them. The CDR3 has 11 amino acids. In DNA form, the CDR3 reads TGTGCCAGCAGTTTATCCGAAAAACTGTTTTTT. Translating it yields CASSLSEKLFF.

This clonotype showed up many times. The V gene is TRBV6-2 or TRBV6-3, the J gene TRBJ1-5; D is undetermined. V was trimmed by 4 bases and J by 6 bases, leaving 10 bases between them. In germline, CDR1 is MNHEY, CDR2 SVGEGT. This CDR3 comprises 13 residues. CDR3 amino acids: CASSFGDTQPQHF. CDR3 nucleotide sequence: TGTGCCAGCAGTTTTGGAGACACTCAGCCCCAGCATTTT.

In its sample, this clonotype was seen a few times. The V and J genes are TRBV6-1 and TRBJ2-5; perhaps TRBD1 as D (5 bases). V dropped 1 base and J dropped 4 bases, with 10 bases sitting between them. The CDR3 is made up of 14 amino acids. Germline CDR1 is MNHNS and CDR2 is SASEGT. CDR3 coding DNA: TGTGCCAGCAGTGAAGTTCAGGGTACAGAGACCCAGTACTTC. This translates into CASSEVQGTETQYF.

This clonotype has just a few counts. This chain joins TRBV12-3 or TRBV12-4 and TRBJ2-1; D possibly uses TRBD1 or TRBD2 (5 bases each). The CDR3 runs to 14 residues. V was shortened by 1 base and J by 8 bases, with 12 bases between the two germline ends. DNA of the CDR3: TGTGCCAGCAGTTTAGGTCTCCGGGGCGATGAGCAGTTCTTC. It translates to CASSLGLRGDEQFF.

This chain connects TRBV14 to TRBJ2-7; no firm D call. Germline CDR1 SGHDN, CDR2 FVKESK. The V end was cut by 4 bases, the J end by 3 bases, with 7 bases between. This CDR3 region has 12 residues. CDR3 in amino acids: CASSRNVYEQYF. CDR3 DNA sequence: TGTGCCAGCAGCCGGAACGTCTACGAGCAGTACTTC.

This chain joins TRBV5-4 and TRBJ2-1; 12 nucleotides line up with TRBD2. This CDR3 is 15 amino acids long. J was trimmed by 7 bases and V by 3 bases; bases with no gene match: 5. Germline V lookup: CDR1 SGHNT, CDR2 YYREEE (reference sequence). CDR3 protein: CASSSTSGSQNEQFF. The CDR3 DNA follows: TGTGCCAGCAGCTCGACTAGCGGGAGCCAAAATGAGCAGTTCTTC.

This clonotype was found many times. The rearrangement uses TRBV28 and TRBJ2-7; 8 positions match TRBD1. Germline assignment: CDR1 MDHEN and CDR2 SYDVKM. This CDR3 comprises 14 residues. After removal of 4 bases from V and 2 bases from J, the junction contained 4 bases not matched to a gene. CDR3 protein: CASSYRGNTYEQYF. The CDR3 DNA reads as TGTGCCAGCAGTTACAGGGGGAACACCTACGAGCAGTACTTC. The full variable domain, rest sourced from reference TRBV28 and TRBJ2-7, is DVKVTQSSRYLVKRTGEKVFLECVQDMDHENMFWYRQDPGLGLRLIYFSYDVKMKEKGDIPEGYSVSREKKERFSLILESASTNQTSMYLCASSYRGNTYEQYFGPGTRLTVT.

The rearrangement joins TRBV6-1 to TRBJ1-4, with a tentative D call TRBD1 (6 bases). Trimming cost V 6 bases and J 8 bases, with 19 bases left between them. CDR1 MNHNS and CDR2 SASEGT come from the germline V gene. The CDR3 extends over 15 amino acids. CDR3 loop: CASRRLQGYIEKLFF. CDR3 in DNA: TGTGCCAGCAGACGTTTACAGGGATATATCGAAAAACTGTTTTTT.

The chain combines TRBV7-4 with TRBJ2-1; D not resolved. This CDR3 is built from 17 residues. Trimming cost V 4 bases and J 4 bases, with 20 bases left between them. The germline gives CDR1 SGHVT, CDR2 SQSDAQ. The CDR3 bases are TGTGCCAGCAGCTGGTCGGACGGCCGGATGAGTTACAATGAGCAGTTCTTC. Translation gives CASSWSDGRMSYNEQFF.

The chain links TRBV25-1 to TRBJ1-6; D possibly corresponds to TRBD1 (5 bases). CDR3 length: 13 amino acids. V was clipped by 7 bases and J by 7 bases, with 11 bases between them. CDR1 MGHDK and CDR2 SYGVNS come from the germline V gene. The DNA for the CDR3 is TGTGCCAGCACAGGGACGCTCAATTCACCCCTCCACTTT. Protein product: CASTGTLNSPLHF.

This clonotype came up a few times. The rearrangement links TRBV5-1 to TRBJ2-3; 7 bases are shared with TRBD2. CDR3 length: 17 residues. The ends lost 0 bases at V and 0 bases at J; junction bases unmatched: 7. Germline V gene sequence: CDR1 SGHRS, CDR2 YFSETQ. Here the CDR3 DNA reads TGCGCCAGCAGCTTGGCCGCGGCTAGCGGTAGCACAGATACGCAGTATTTT. It encodes CASSLAAASGSTDTQYF.

The gene calls are TRBV7-2 and TRBJ2-1; D gene ambiguous. The CDR3 runs to 15 residues. Per germline, CDR1 SGHTA and CDR2 FQGNSA. V lost 4 bases and J 5 bases, leaving 15 bases between the germline ends. As DNA, the CDR3 is TGTGCCAGCAGCTCTCAGACTTCCAGTCACAATGAGCAGTTCTTC. Amino acid sequence: CASSSQTSSHNEQFF.

V usage is TRBV28 and J usage is TRBJ1-3; 9 bases line up with TRBD1. CDR3 length equals 16 residues. V shed 3 bases, J shed 0 bases, and the junction held 3 bases outside the gene matches. The germline gives CDR1 MDHEN, CDR2 SYDVKM. The CDR3 loop is CASSLGQGNSGNTIYF. The CDR3 coding sequence is TGTGCCAGCAGTTTGGGACAGGGAAACTCTGGAAACACCATATATTTT.

The chain carries TRBV4-2 and TRBJ1-2, with D possibly TRBD1 on 5 matching bases. V lost 2 bases, J lost 1 base, and 11 bases lay in between. Germline lookup yields CDR1 LGHNA and CDR2 YNFKEQ. The CDR3 covers 15 residues. CDR3 sequence (DNA): TGTGCCAGCAGCCAACCATTGACAGTTAACTATGGCTACACCTTC. This encodes CASSQPLTVNYGYTF.